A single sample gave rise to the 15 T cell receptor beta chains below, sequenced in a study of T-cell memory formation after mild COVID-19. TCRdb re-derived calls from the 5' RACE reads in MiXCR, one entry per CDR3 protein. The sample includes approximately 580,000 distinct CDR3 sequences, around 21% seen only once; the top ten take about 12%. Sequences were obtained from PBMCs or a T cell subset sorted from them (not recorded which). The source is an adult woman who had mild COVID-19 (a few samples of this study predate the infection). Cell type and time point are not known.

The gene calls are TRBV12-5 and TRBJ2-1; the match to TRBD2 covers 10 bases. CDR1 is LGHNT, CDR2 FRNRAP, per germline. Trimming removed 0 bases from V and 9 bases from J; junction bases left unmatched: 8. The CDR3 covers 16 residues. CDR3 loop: CASGLVISGRAFEQFF. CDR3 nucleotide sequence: TGTGCTAGTGGTTTGGTAATCAGCGGGAGGGCCTTTGAGCAGTTCTTC.

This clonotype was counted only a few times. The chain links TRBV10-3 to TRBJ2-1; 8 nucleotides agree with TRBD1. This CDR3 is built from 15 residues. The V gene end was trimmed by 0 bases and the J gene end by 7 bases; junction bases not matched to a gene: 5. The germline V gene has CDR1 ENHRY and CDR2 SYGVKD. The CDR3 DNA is TGTGCCATCAGTGAGTCTGGGCAGGGGGCGAATGAGCAGTTCTTC. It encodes CAISESGQGANEQFF.

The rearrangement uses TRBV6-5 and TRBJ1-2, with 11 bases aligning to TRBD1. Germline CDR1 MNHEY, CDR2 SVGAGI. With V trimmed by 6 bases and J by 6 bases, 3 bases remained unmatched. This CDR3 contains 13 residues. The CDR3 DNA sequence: TGTGCCAGCAGGTGGACAGGGGGCGATGGCTACACCTTC. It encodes CASRWTGGDGYTF.

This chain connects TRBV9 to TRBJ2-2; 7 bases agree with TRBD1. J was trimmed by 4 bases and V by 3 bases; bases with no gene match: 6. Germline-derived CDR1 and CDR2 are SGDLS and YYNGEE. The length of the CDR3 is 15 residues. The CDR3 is CASSDRDSSTGELFF. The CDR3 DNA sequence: TGTGCCAGCAGCGACCGGGACAGCAGCACCGGGGAGCTGTTTTTT.

The CDR3: CSAFDRASGGYTF. Written as DNA, the CDR3 is TGCAGTGCCTTTGACAGGGCCTCAGGGGGCTACACCTTC. J is TRBJ1-2 and V is TRBV20-1, with 7 bases lining up with TRBD1. This CDR3 is built from 13 residues. The germline CDR1 and CDR2 sequences are DFQATT and SNEGSKA (reference sequence). The junction had 12 bases not matched to a gene; V was cut back by 6 bases and J by 8 bases.

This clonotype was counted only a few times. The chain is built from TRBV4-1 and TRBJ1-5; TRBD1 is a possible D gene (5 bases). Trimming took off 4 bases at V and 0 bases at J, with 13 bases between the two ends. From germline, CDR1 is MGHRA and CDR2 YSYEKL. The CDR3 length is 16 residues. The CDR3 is CASSPGHPYSNQPQHF. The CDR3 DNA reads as TGCGCCAGCAGCCCTGGACACCCTTATAGCAATCAGCCCCAGCATTTT.

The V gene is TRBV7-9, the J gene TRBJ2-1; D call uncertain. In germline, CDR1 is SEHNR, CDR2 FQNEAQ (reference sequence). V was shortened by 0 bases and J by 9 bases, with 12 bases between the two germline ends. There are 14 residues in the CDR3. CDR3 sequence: CASSLAGLHGEQFF. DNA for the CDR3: TGTGCCAGCAGCTTAGCGGGTCTCCATGGTGAGCAGTTCTTC.

The CDR3, as DNA: TGTGCCAGCAGCTTAAGCGGCGGCCGGACCAGTACGCAGTATTTT. This translates into CASSLSGGRTSTQYF. The J gene is TRBJ2-3, the V gene TRBV11-2, with D possibly TRBD2 on 5 matching bases. The CDR3 is 15 residues long. V gave up 2 bases and J gave up 8 bases, with 17 bases separating them. CDR1 is SGHAT and CDR2 is FQNNGV in the germline V gene. The complete variable domain, with remaining parts taken from reference TRBV11-2 and TRBJ2-3, reads EAGVAQSPRYKIIEKRQSVAFWCNPISGHATLYWYQQILGQGPKLLIQFQNNGVVDDSQLPKDRFSAERLKGVDSTLKIQPAKLEDSAVYLCASSLSGGRTSTQYFGPGTRLTVL.

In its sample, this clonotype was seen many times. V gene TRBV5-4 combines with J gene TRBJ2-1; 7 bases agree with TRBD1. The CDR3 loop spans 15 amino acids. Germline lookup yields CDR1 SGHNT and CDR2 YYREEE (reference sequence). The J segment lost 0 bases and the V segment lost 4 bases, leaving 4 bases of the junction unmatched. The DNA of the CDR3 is TGTGCCAGCAGCGAGGACAGGTTCTCCTACAATGAGCAGTTCTTC. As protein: CASSEDRFSYNEQFF.

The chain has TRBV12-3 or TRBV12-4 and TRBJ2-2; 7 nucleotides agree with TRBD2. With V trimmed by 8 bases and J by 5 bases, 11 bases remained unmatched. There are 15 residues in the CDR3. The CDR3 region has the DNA TGTGCCAGCTCCCGGGGGGTCGCGGGGACCGGGGAGCTGTTTTTT. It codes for CASSRGVAGTGELFF.

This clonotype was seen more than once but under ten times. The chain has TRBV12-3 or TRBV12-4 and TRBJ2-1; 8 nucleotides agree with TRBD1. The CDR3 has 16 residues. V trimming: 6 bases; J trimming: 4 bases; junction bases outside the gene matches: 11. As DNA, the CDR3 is TGTGCCAGCAGCCTCTTGGACAGGGTGCCTTACAATGAGCAGTTCTTC. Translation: CASSLLDRVPYNEQFF.

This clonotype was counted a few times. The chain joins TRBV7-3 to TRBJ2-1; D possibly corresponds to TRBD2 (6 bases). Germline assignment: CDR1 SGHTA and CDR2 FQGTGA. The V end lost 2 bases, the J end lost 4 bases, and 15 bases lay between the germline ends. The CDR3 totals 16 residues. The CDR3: CASSLSAGLNYNEQFF. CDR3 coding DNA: TGTGCCAGCAGCTTATCCGCGGGGCTGAATTACAATGAGCAGTTCTTC. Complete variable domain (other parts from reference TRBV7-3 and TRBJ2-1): GAGVSQTPSNKVTEKGKYVELRCDPISGHTALYWYRQSLGQGPEFLIYFQGTGAADDSGLPNDRFFAVRPEGSVSTLKIQRTERGDSAVYLCASSLSAGLNYNEQFFGPGTRLTVL.

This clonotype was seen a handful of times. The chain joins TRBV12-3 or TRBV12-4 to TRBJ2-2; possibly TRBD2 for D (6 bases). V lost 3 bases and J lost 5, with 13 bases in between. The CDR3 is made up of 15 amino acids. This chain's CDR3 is CASSLTGDGTGELFF. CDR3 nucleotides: TGTGCCAGCAGTTTGACGGGGGACGGGACCGGGGAGCTGTTTTTT.

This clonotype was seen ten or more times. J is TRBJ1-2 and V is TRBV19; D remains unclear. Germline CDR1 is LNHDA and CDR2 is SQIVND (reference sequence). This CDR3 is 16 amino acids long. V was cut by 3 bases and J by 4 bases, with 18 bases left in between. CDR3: CASSISSATTAYGYTF. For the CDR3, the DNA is TGTGCCAGTAGTATCTCGTCGGCAACCACTGCCTATGGCTACACCTTC. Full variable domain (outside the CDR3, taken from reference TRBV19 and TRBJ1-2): DGGITQSPKYLFRKEGQNVTLSCEQNLNHDAMYWYRQDPGQGLRLIYYSQIVNDFQKGDIAEGYSVSREKKESFPLTVTSAQKNPTAFYLCASSISSATTAYGYTFGSGTRLTVV.

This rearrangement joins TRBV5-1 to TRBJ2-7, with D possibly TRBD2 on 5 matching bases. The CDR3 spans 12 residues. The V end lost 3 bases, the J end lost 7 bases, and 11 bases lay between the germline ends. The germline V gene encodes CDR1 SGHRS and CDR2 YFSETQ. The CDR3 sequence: CASSWTGVEQYF. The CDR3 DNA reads TGCGCCAGCAGCTGGACTGGCGTGGAGCAGTACTTC.